This entry is about one T cell receptor beta chain. No antigen is known for it. Using immunoSEQ multiplex PCR, the repertoire was profiled, and TCRdb retains in-frame clones only, with some absent. The data hold some 1,400,000 clones, with around 97% observed a single time. The data are from a study of shared clonotypes between healthy human individuals. Study-wide results and caveats: Naive CD4 clonotype sharing across a few donors was 4% to 5%. Donor clonotype sharing was expected to depend on sequencing depth.

CDR1 is SGHTA and CDR2 is FQGNSA in the germline V gene. The CDR3 sequence is 15 residues long. Losses at the gene ends were 6 bases for V and 2 bases for J; bases not matched to a gene: 5. The chain joins TRBV7-2 to TRBJ2-1; 9 bases line up with TRBD1. The clonotype was recovered from a man aged 30-40 years in good health. The sequenced sample consisted of naive CD4+ T cells sorted from blood. Subset given: CD45RA+ positively selected. CDR3 residues: CASRPGTGPYNEQFF. Here the CDR3 DNA reads TGTGCCAGCAGACCCGGGACAGGGCCCTACAATGAGCAGTTCTTC.